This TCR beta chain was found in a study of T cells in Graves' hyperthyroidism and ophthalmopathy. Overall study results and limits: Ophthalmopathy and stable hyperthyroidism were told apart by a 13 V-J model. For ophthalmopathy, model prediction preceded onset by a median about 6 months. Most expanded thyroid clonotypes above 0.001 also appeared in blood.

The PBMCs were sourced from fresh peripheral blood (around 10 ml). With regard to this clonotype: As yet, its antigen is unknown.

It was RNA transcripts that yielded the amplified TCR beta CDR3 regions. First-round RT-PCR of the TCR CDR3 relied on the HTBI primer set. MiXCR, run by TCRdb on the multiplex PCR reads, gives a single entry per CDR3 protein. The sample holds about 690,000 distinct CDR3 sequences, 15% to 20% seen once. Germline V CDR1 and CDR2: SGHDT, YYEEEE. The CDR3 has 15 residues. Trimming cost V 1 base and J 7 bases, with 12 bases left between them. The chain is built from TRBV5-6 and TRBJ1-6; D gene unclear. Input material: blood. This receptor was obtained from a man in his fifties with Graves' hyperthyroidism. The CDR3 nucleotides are TGTGCCAGCAGCTTGTTGTGGGTTGTAAATTCACCCCTCCACTTT. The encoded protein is CASSLLWVVNSPLHF.